This T cell receptor (beta chain) was documented in a study of OX40 agonist ivuxolimab in advanced cancers. Whole-study context: Prior checkpoint blockade (anti-PD-1, anti-PD-L1 or anti-CTLA-4) was permitted; around 37% had it. Three patients got partial responses; one had hepatocellular carcinoma and two had cutaneous melanoma.

The length of the CDR3 is 19 residues. The ends lost 4 bases at V and 5 bases at J; junction bases unmatched: 22. Per the germline V gene, CDR1 is MNHNS and CDR2 is SASEGT. Data came from immunoSEQ multiplex PCR; TCRdb stores just in-frame clones and leaves some out. Here the sample spans 80,000 to 100,000 clones, 90% to 95% being singletons. The TCR comes from an adult with an advanced solid tumor such as melanoma, head and neck, liver or kidney cancer. This specimen consisted of CD4+ or CD8+ T cells sorted from blood, obtained in a trial of the OX40 agonist ivuxolimab. The chain joins TRBV6-1 to TRBJ2-7; TRBD1 aligns across 8 bases. The CDR3 loop reads CASSVAGTGVLGDQNEQYF. The CDR3 nucleotides are TGTGCCAGCAGTGTCGCCGGGACAGGAGTCTTGGGGGATCAGAACGAGCAGTACTTC.